This passage covers 28 T cell receptor beta chains from one sample sequenced in a study of tumor-infiltrating lymphocytes in primary liver carcinoma listed by TCRdb under 2017. TRIzol reagent was used to extract blood RNA from unsorted whole blood, while the DNeasy Blood & Tissue kit provided the germline DNA. The reads were generated on an Illumina HiSeq 2500. Starting from approximately 500 ng total RNA, TCRbeta-specific cDNA was produced by reverse transcription with a constant-region primer and ProtoScript II reverse transcriptase. Three nested multiplex PCR rounds, following a slightly modified ARM-PCR procedure, were used to build the TCRbeta libraries. Each of the first two PCR rounds ran for around 10 cycles using multiplex TRBV1-TRBV30 forward primers together with a Cbeta reverse primer. Using fastp trimming at Q25 and MiXCR clonotype assembly, TCRdb reanalyzed the public sequencing data and kept in-frame beta chains. Each entry merges the rows of one CDR3 protein and shows their most common DNA and genes. In this sample the table shows roughly 330,000 distinct CDR3 sequences, around 60% of which occur a single time. Together, the top ten hold roughly 6% of the sample.

The sequencing sample was made of peripheral blood. These receptors originate from a man aged 40-50 years with primary liver carcinoma and hepatitis B virus infection.

Of note for this clonotype: Its ends do not fully match the called genes, so a read error is possible. The rearrangement links TRBV11-2 to TRBJ2-3; D unclear. CDR1 SGHAT and CDR2 FQNNGV come from the germline V gene. The CDR3 totals 14 residues. The CDR3 reads CASSISRGADTQYF. The CDR3 DNA reads TGTGCCAGCAGTATAAGCAGAGGCGCAGATACGCAATATTTT.

This clonotype appeared a few times. This chain joins TRBV28 and TRBJ2-5, with 7 bases identical to TRBD1. The J segment lost 2 bases and the V segment lost 5 bases, leaving 8 bases of the junction unmatched. Germline CDR1 and CDR2: MDHEN and SYDVKM. The CDR3 loop spans 15 amino acids. The CDR3 bases are TGTGCCAGCAGTCCCAGGACAGGTACACAAGAGACCCAGTACTTC. It encodes CASSPRTGTQETQYF. Filled out from reference TRBV28 and TRBJ2-5, the complete variable domain reads DVKVTQSSRYLVKRTGEKVFLECVQDMDHENMFWYRQDPGLGLRLIYFSYDVKMKEKGDIPEGYSVSREKKERFSLILESASTNQTSMYLCASSPRTGTQETQYFGPGTRLLVL.

For this clonotype: The junction departs from germline at one end; a sequencing error may be responsible. The chain combines TRBV5-1 with TRBJ2-2; D uncertain. Per germline, CDR1 SGHRS and CDR2 YFSETQ. The CDR3 is 15 amino acids. The CDR3 coding sequence is TGCGCCAGCAGCTTGGCAGCCTCGAACATCGGGGAGCTGTTTTTT. Residues: CASSLAASNIGELFF. The variable domain in full, completed from reference TRBV5-1 and TRBJ2-2, reads KAGVTQTPRYLIKTRGQQVTLSCSPISGHRSVSWYQQTPGQGLQFLFEYFSETQRNKGNFPGRFSGRQFSNSRSEMNVSTLELGDSALYLCASSLAASNIGELFFGEGSRLTVL.

In its sample, this clonotype was seen many times. CDR3 loop: CASSQGPSGASSYNEQFF. DNA of the CDR3: TGCGCCAGCAGCCAAGGTCCTAGCGGGGCCTCATCCTACAATGAGCAGTTCTTC. V is TRBV4-1 and J is TRBJ2-1, with 9 bases matching TRBD2. Germline CDR1 MGHRA, CDR2 YSYEKL. The V gene end was trimmed by 1 base and the J gene end by 1 base; junction bases not matched to a gene: 8. CDR3 length equals 18 residues.

The V and J genes are TRBV6-6 and TRBJ2-5; D uncertain. V was shortened by 2 bases and J by 0 bases, with 13 bases between the two germline ends. This CDR3 has 16 amino acids. The germline V gene has CDR1 MNHNY and CDR2 SVGAGI (reference sequence). This CDR3 reads CASSYTGTAYQETQYF. CDR3 DNA sequence: TGTGCCAGCAGTTACACCGGTACAGCGTACCAAGAGACCCAGTACTTC.

This clonotype showed up many times. The chain employs TRBV12-3 or TRBV12-4 and TRBJ2-3; D is tentatively TRBD1 or TRBD2 (5 bases each). Trimming took off 2 bases at V and 4 bases at J, with 13 bases between the two ends. The CDR3 consists of 15 residues. The CDR3 coding sequence is TGTGCCAGCAGTTTAACAGGAGAGGGTCCAGATACGCAGTATTTT. It encodes CASSLTGEGPDTQYF.

This clonotype was seen at least ten times. The chain uses TRBV29-1 and TRBJ1-2, with a weak D call TRBD1 (5 bases). The CDR3 totals 14 residues. The V end lost 2 bases, the J end lost 5 bases, and 15 bases lay between the germline ends. Looked up from germline, CDR1 is SQVTM and CDR2 is ANQGSEA. The CDR3 DNA follows: TGCAGCGTTGAACGCGGGCAGGGCCAATATGGCTACACCTTC. Protein product: CSVERGQGQYGYTF.

About this clonotype itself: One junction end does not reproduce the germline sequence, and a read error may be involved. The V call is TRBV6-2 or TRBV6-3, the J call TRBJ2-7; D is possibly TRBD2 (6 bases). The V gene's germline CDR1 is MNHEY and CDR2 SVGEGT. CDR3 length: 15 residues. DNA of the CDR3: TGTCCCAGCAGCCCGTTTGGGCAGGGAGGTTACGAGCAGTACTTC. Translated: CPSSPFGQGGYEQYF.

The V gene is TRBV6-5, the J gene TRBJ2-7; 8 bases map to TRBD2. The V segment lost 8 bases and the J segment 3 bases; nucleotides outside the gene matches: 9. This CDR3 is 14 amino acids long. In germline, CDR1 is MNHEY, CDR2 SVGAGI. CDR3 sequence reads: CASLVAGSSYEQYF. The CDR3 region has the DNA TGTGCCAGCCTGGTAGCGGGGTCAAGCTACGAGCAGTACTTC.

Worth noting for this clonotype: One base away lies a much larger clone, so this may be a sequencing read error. This chain connects TRBV12-3 or TRBV12-4 to TRBJ2-7, with D possibly being TRBD2 (6 bases). This CDR3 is built from 13 residues. CDR3 sequence reads: CASSSDEDYELYF. DNA for the CDR3: TGTGCCAGCAGTTCCGACGAGGACTACGAGCTGTACTTC.

The count of this clonotype is one. The conserved final phenylalanine or tryptophan is absent from the CDR3, which likely points to a read error. This chain links TRBV11-2 with TRBJ2-4; D unresolved. V was pared by 7 bases and J by 0 bases, with 13 bases between. Germline V CDR1 and CDR2: SGHAT, FQNNGV. CDR3 length equals 15 residues. Here the CDR3 DNA reads TGTGCCAGCACCTCCAACCTGCTAGCCAAAAACATTCAGTACTCC. Amino acid sequence: CASTSNLLAKNIQYS.

A note on this clonotype: This could be a read error, since a much larger clone is one nucleotide away. The chain employs TRBV12-5 and TRBJ2-1; perhaps TRBD2 as D (5 bases). The V gene lost 6 bases and the J gene lost 3 bases, with 21 bases spanning the gap. Germline values: CDR1 LGHNT, CDR2 FRNRAP. The CDR3 sequence is 17 residues long. The CDR3 region has the DNA TGTGCTAGTGGCCCCCATGGGCGGGCTTCAAACTACAATGAGCAGTTCTTC. This translates into CASGPHGRASNYNEQFF.

Details on this clonotype: Lacking the conserved final phenylalanine or tryptophan, this CDR3 likely reflects a read error. The rearrangement joins TRBV5-1 to TRBJ2-2, with 9 bases that match TRBD2. Trimming cost V 0 bases and J 4 bases; bases outside gene matches: 10. From germline, CDR1 is SGHRS and CDR2 YFSETQ. This CDR3 has 18 residues. The DNA for the CDR3 is TGCGCCAGCAGCTTGGACCCAAGCGGGAGGCAAGGCACCGGGGAGCTGTTTATT. Its protein product is CASSLDPSGRQGTGELFI.

The table lists this clonotype with a count of one. Germline and junction disagree at one end, which may indicate a read error. This rearrangement joins TRBV11-2 to TRBJ2-7; 7 bases line up with TRBD1. The CDR3 has 14 amino acids. Germline CDR1 is SGHAT and CDR2 is FQNNGV. CDR3 loop: CVSMNRGFSHEQYF. DNA for the CDR3: TGTGTCAGCATGAACAGGGGATTCTCCCACGAGCAGTACTTC.

About this clonotype itself: At one end, the junction sequence differs from germline, possibly due to a read error. The gene calls are TRBV5-4 and TRBJ2-2; D is possibly TRBD2 (6 bases). There are 13 residues in the CDR3. Per the germline V gene, CDR1 is SGHNT and CDR2 is YYREEE (reference sequence). The CDR3 loop is CASSLARTGGLFF. The CDR3 region has the DNA TGTGCCAGCAGCTTGGCGCGGACCGGGGGGCTGTTTTTT.

As concerns this clonotype: A much larger clone is a single base away; this may be a read error. The rearrangement uses TRBV12-3 or TRBV12-4 and TRBJ2-1; D perhaps matches TRBD2 (7 bases). This CDR3 spans 14 amino acids. The CDR3 protein is CASSSDRGANERFF. CDR3 sequence (DNA): TGTGCCAGCAGTTCAGACCGGGGGGCCAATGAGCGGTTCTTC.

The chain is built from TRBV11-2 and TRBJ2-1; D is unclear. The end of the DNA is better explained by TRBJ2-7, so the J call may be wrong. The CDR3 consists of 14 residues. Per the germline V gene, CDR1 is SGHAT and CDR2 is FQNNGV. This chain's CDR3 is CASIIYRLVSEQYF. In nucleotides, the CDR3 is TGTGCCAGCATCATATACCGGCTAGTTAGTGAGCAGTACTTC.

As for this clonotype: A much bigger clone sits one base away, suggesting this may be a read error. This chain uses TRBV12-3 or TRBV12-4 with TRBJ2-6; D is possibly TRBD1 (6 bases). Trimming removed 6 bases from V and 0 bases from J, with 18 bases in between. The CDR3 covers 18 residues. The CDR3 here is CASSRARDISSGANVLTF. The CDR3 DNA follows: TGTGCCAGCAGCCGGGCAAGGGACATTAGCTCTGGGGCCAACGTCCTGACTTTC.

This clonotype was recorded a few times. This chain connects TRBV5-4 to TRBJ2-5; 7 nucleotides align to TRBD1. V dropped 4 bases and J dropped 2; count of bases not matched to a gene: 8. The CDR3 totals 15 residues. From germline, CDR1 is SGHNT and CDR2 YYREEE (reference sequence). This CDR3 is CASSRTGELQETQYF. Here the CDR3 DNA reads TGTGCCAGCAGCCGAACAGGGGAGTTACAAGAGACCCAGTACTTC.

Concerning this clonotype itself: Germline is not matched at one junction end, which may reflect a read error. The chain couples TRBV12-3 or TRBV12-4 to TRBJ1-5; D perhaps matches TRBD1 (5 bases). The CDR3 runs 17 residues. The CDR3 sequence is CASSPSGTAYSNQPQRF. The CDR3 bases are TGTGCCAGCAGTCCTAGCGGGACCGCGTATAGCAATCAGCCCCAGCGTTTT.

For this clonotype: With a much larger clone just one base away, this may be a read error. Since the CDR3 does not end with the conserved phenylalanine or tryptophan, this likely comes from a read error. The rearrangement joins TRBV4-1 to TRBJ2-7, with 12 nucleotides matching TRBD2. CDR1 is MGHRA and CDR2 is YSYEKL in the germline V gene. The CDR3 covers 16 residues. The ends lost 1 base at V and 3 bases at J; junction bases unmatched: 4. CDR3 in DNA: TGCGCCAGCAGCCAAGTTCTAGCGGGAGGGGACTACGAGCAGTACTCC. Encoded protein: CASSQVLAGGDYEQYS.

V is TRBV5-4 and J is TRBJ2-5; 13 nucleotides align to TRBD2. CDR3 length: 16 amino acids. Germline values: CDR1 SGHNT, CDR2 YYREEE (reference sequence). The J segment lost 2 bases and the V segment lost 8 bases, leaving 9 bases of the junction unmatched. This CDR3 is CARSLGTSGTQETQYF. CDR3 sequence (DNA): TGTGCCAGAAGCCTAGGGACTAGCGGGACTCAAGAGACCCAGTACTTC.

The sample holds one count of this clonotype. This may be a read error: a much more frequent sequence differs by one nucleotide. The chain combines TRBV5-5 with TRBJ2-5, with no clear D. In germline, CDR1 is SGHKS, CDR2 YYEKEE (reference sequence). This CDR3 has 14 residues. As DNA, the CDR3 is TGTGCCAGCAGCTTGGTGACAAGAGGAGAGACCCGGTACTTC. Its translation is CASSLVTRGETRYF.

As concerns this clonotype: A much larger clone lies one base from this, so it may be a read error. V usage is TRBV29-1 and J usage is TRBJ2-3; TRBD2 matches 9 bases. The CDR3 extends over 14 amino acids. Germline CDR1 is SQVTM and CDR2 is ANQGSEA. This CDR3 reads CSVVGTSSTGTQYF. CDR3 sequence (DNA): TGCAGCGTTGTCGGGACTAGCAGCACAGGTACGCAGTATTTT.

This chain joins TRBV11-2 and TRBJ2-7, with D tentatively TRBD2 (7 bases). The V end was cut by 5 bases, the J end by 2 bases, with 25 bases between. Germline lookup yields CDR1 SGHAT and CDR2 FQNNGV. CDR3 length: 18 residues. DNA of the CDR3: TGTGCCAGCAGCATAATAGGGGGGGTCCCGTATTCCACCTACGAGCAGTACTTC. It yields the protein CASSIIGGVPYSTYEQYF.

Only a few counts were recorded for this clonotype. A much larger clone is a single base away; this may be a read error. V and J are TRBV4-1 and TRBJ2-5; perhaps TRBD1 as D (6 bases). CDR3 size: 18 residues. Per the germline V gene, CDR1 is MGHRA and CDR2 is YSYEKL. V gave up 0 bases and J gave up 7 bases, with 24 bases separating them. The CDR3 coding sequence is TGCGCCAGCAGCCAAGATCCCACCATGGGGGCAGGTGGAGGGACCCAGTACTTC. This gives the protein CASSQDPTMGAGGGTQYF.

As concerns this clonotype: A read error is possible here, since a much larger clone lies one base away. This chain uses TRBV6-5 with TRBJ2-7; D is possibly TRBD1 (6 bases). Germline CDR1 MNHEY, CDR2 SVGAGI. CDR3 length equals 14 residues. V lost 5 bases and J 2 bases, leaving 13 bases between the germline ends. In DNA form, the CDR3 reads TGTGCCAGCAGTACCGACAGGAGTCCCTACGAGCAGTACTTC. Amino acids: CASSTDRSPYEQYF.

V and J are TRBV11-2 and TRBJ1-1; D uncertain. V lost 2 bases and J lost 1, with 11 bases in between. From germline, CDR1 is SGHAT and CDR2 FQNNGV. This CDR3 spans 15 amino acids. CDR3 sequence: CASSLTGTSNTEAFF. DNA of the CDR3: TGTGCCAGCAGCTTAACGGGCACTTCGAACACTGAAGCTTTCTTT. The entire variable domain, with the rest obtained from reference TRBV11-2 and TRBJ1-1, is as follows: EAGVAQSPRYKIIEKRQSVAFWCNPISGHATLYWYQQILGQGPKLLIQFQNNGVVDDSQLPKDRFSAERLKGVDSTLKIQPAKLEDSAVYLCASSLTGTSNTEAFFGQGTRLTVV.